The subject of this entry is one T cell receptor beta chain. Which antigen it targets is not known. No per-base quality is available; no much larger clone lies one base away. Reading the germline V gene gives CDR1 SGHRS and CDR2 YFSETQ. Unmatched junction bases come to 3, with V trimmed by 2 bases and J by 7 bases. Counted from cysteine to phenylalanine, this CDR3 has 13 amino acids. Only the CDR3 DNA is retained, 39 bases long and in frame from the first base. The library was built by means of the immunoSEQ multiplex PCR assay. TCRdb provides this immuneACCESS table in a form limited to in-frame rearrangements. Some clones are lacking; in checked studies, under half of them reflect an unresolved V gene, and why the rest are absent is not known. This sample gives fewer than 200,000 clones in total; 95% to 96% of them show up just once. Around 0.92% of the sample is in the top ten clones. The sample comes from a study of control samples from healthy donors and cancer patients (TCRdb year 2020).

The receptor was isolated from a woman in her thirties in good health. The receptor chain draws on TRBV5-1 and TRBJ2-1; 7 bases in the middle match TRBD1. The sequenced sample was blood. The sequenced DNA: TGCGCCAGCAGCTTACAGGGGTGGAATGAGCAGTTCTTC. This translates into CASSLQGWNEQFF.